One and the same sample provided the 12 T cell receptor beta chains below, sequenced in a study of blood T cell repertoires in COVID-19. Sequenced by immunoSEQ multiplex PCR; TCRdb stores in-frame clones only, minus some. The sample yields a few hundred thousand clones, approximately 83% seen once. The sample was peripheral blood. The receptors shown here come from an elderly man with acute or convalescent COVID-19.

This clone was found once. The chain links TRBV7-3 to TRBJ2-3; 13 bases match TRBD2. The CDR3 loop spans 16 amino acids. Per germline, CDR1 SGHTA and CDR2 FQGTGA. J gave up 3 bases and V 5 bases, and 5 bases lay outside the gene matches. CDR3: CASSGPGLAGTDTQYF. The CDR3 nucleotides read TGTGCCAGCAGCGGACCGGGACTAGCGGGAACAGATACGCAGTATTTT.

The chain combines TRBV7-2 with TRBJ1-1, with a tentative D call TRBD1 (5 bases). This CDR3 region has 14 residues. Per germline, CDR1 SGHTA and CDR2 FQGNSA. V lost 3 bases and J lost 1, with 9 bases in between. CDR3 region: CASSFWQGNTEAFF. Written as DNA, the CDR3 is TGTGCCAGCAGCTTTTGGCAGGGGAACACTGAAGCTTTCTTT.

This chain connects TRBV7-2 to TRBJ1-1; 9 bases agree with TRBD1. The CDR3 length is 14 residues. Germline loops: CDR1 SGHTA, CDR2 FQGNSA. After removal of 6 bases from V and 11 bases from J, the junction contained 13 bases not matched to a gene. DNA of the CDR3: TGTGCCAGCAGGGACAGGGGACAGCTTTCCGGTGCTTTCTTT. It translates to CASRDRGQLSGAFF.

This clone was detected only once. The chain recombines TRBV7-9 with TRBJ2-2, with a tentative D call TRBD2 (6 bases). The CDR3 has 17 amino acids. CDR1 is SEHNR and CDR2 is FQNEAQ in the germline V gene (reference sequence). Trimming took 5 bases from V and 5 from J, leaving 21 bases between them. As DNA, the CDR3 is TGTGCCAGCAGCCCGACGACGCCGAGTGGGGGGACCGGGGAGCTGTTTTTT. It encodes CASSPTTPSGGTGELFF.

This sequence joins TRBV3-1 (or the pseudogene TRBV3-2) and TRBJ2-3; 9 positions match TRBD1. CDR3 size: 16 residues. Looked up from germline, CDR1 is LGHDT and CDR2 is YNNKEL (reference sequence). The V and J ends lost 0 bases and 3 bases, in that order; junction bases with no gene match: 4. Here the CDR3 DNA reads TGTGCCAGCAGCCAAGACCGGGACAGGGTAACAGATACGCAGTATTTT. The encoded protein is CASSQDRDRVTDTQYF.

The genes are TRBV19 and TRBJ1-2, with D possibly being TRBD1 (6 bases). There are 13 residues in the CDR3. CDR1 and CDR2 (germline): LNHDA, SQIVND (reference sequence). V dropped 7 bases and J dropped 1 base, with 10 bases sitting between them. CDR3 DNA: TGTGCCAGTAACCGGGACATTAACTATGGCTACACCTTC. Amino acid sequence: CASNRDINYGYTF.

The V gene is TRBV6-5, the J gene TRBJ1-1, with D tentatively TRBD1 (5 bases). Looked up from germline, CDR1 is MNHEY and CDR2 is SVGAGI. The CDR3 is 14 residues long. The V gene lost 10 bases and the J gene lost 0 bases, with 15 bases spanning the gap. The CDR3 DNA is TGTGCCACGGTGGGGAAGGGGATGAACACTGAAGCTTTCTTT. Protein: CATVGKGMNTEAFF.

V gene TRBV30 combines with J gene TRBJ2-2; 8 bases fit TRBD1. This CDR3 comprises 18 residues. CDR1 is GTSNPN and CDR2 is SVGIG in the germline V gene (reference sequence). V was pared by 3 bases and J by 3 bases, with 15 bases of the junction left unmatched. The CDR3 is CAWRGNRGKLTYTGELFF. For the CDR3, the DNA is TGTGCCTGGAGGGGAAACAGGGGGAAGTTAACCTACACCGGGGAGCTGTTTTTT.

The rearrangement joins TRBV12-3 or TRBV12-4 to TRBJ2-6; possibly TRBD2 for D (5 bases). The CDR3 has 11 residues. The germline V and J ends were trimmed by 11 bases and 4 bases, with 6 bases remaining between them. CDR3 in DNA: TGTGCCTCGGGAGGGGCCAACGTCCTGACTTTC. Amino acid sequence: CASGGANVLTF.

The V and J genes are TRBV11-2 and TRBJ2-2; TRBD1 matches 9 bases. Unmatched junction bases numbered 3, after V lost 7 bases and J lost 3 bases. The CDR3 runs 14 residues. Germline values: CDR1 SGHAT, CDR2 FQNNGV. In DNA, the CDR3 is TGTGCCAGCACTGGACAGGGGTACACCGGGGAGCTGTTTTTT. This gives the protein CASTGQGYTGELFF.

The CDR3 DNA reads TGTGCCAGCAGCCTAGAACTGGGGGGTACGCAGTATTTT. This gives the protein CASSLELGGTQYF. The chain links TRBV7-9 to TRBJ2-3, with a tentative D call TRBD2 (6 bases). The CDR3 loop spans 13 amino acids. Germline loops: CDR1 SEHNR, CDR2 FQNEAQ (reference sequence). Between the trimmed V and J ends, which lost 5 bases and 8 bases, there was a span of 14 bases. The entire variable domain, with the rest obtained from reference TRBV7-9 and TRBJ2-3, is as follows: DTGVSQNPRHKITKRGQNVTFRCDPISEHNRLYWYRQTLGQGPEFLTYFQNEAQLEKSRLLSDRFSAERPKGSFSTLEIQRTEQGDSAMYLCASSLELGGTQYFGPGTRLTVL.

V and J are TRBV4-1 and TRBJ1-1; D not resolved. V was shortened by 1 base and J by 5 bases, with 8 bases between the two germline ends. Germline CDR1 MGHRA, CDR2 YSYEKL. This CDR3 has 13 residues. For the CDR3, the DNA is TGCGCCAGCAGCCAAGCAGGATGGACTGAAGCTTTCTTT. This sequence encodes CASSQAGWTEAFF.